This TCR beta chain was captured by sequencing in a study of blood T cells in healthy people across ages (dated by TCRdb to between 2015 and 2016). General notes on the study: In model experiments, roughly one uniquely barcoded TCR beta cDNA molecule per two T cells was captured by template switching. For two donors (one aged 18 to 30 and one aged 80 or older), the study analyzed two additional independent replicas of 1 million unique cDNA reads from the same blood draw. Four age groups were formed from the donors: young (average approximately 17 years), middle-aged (around 40), aged (around 68) and long-lived (82). Using deep sequencing normalized with unique cDNA molecular identifiers, the study measured how TCR beta repertoire diversity changes with age.

As for this clonotype: The specificity of this receptor is unknown. Base qualities are not provided; no much larger clone lies one nucleotide away.

The library was prepared using 5' RACE. The instrument given in TCRdb is Illumina HiSeq 2500. A second PCR of about 6 to 11 cycles was performed with a sample-barcoded 5' primer and a J-beta primer mix. A template-switch 5' adaptor carrying 12 random nucleotides introduced a unique molecular identifier onto each TCR beta cDNA molecule. At least 2.5 million CDR3-containing paired-end reads were obtained from each sample. First-strand cDNA synthesis was performed from all RNA using the Mint cDNA synthesis kit, with priming by a TRBC-specific oligonucleotide. After uracil-DNA glycosylase treatment, a first 18-cycle PCR used universal primers M1SS and BC2_uni_R on all cDNA. From the authors' description of their analysis: For normalization, 1 million high-quality reads were randomly selected from each sample, with every read carrying a distinct molecular identifier. Reads with shared molecular identifiers were discarded instead of being binned into consensus sequences. MiTCR, run with a Q25 quality threshold and the strictest error-elimination algorithm, handled CDR3 identification, clonotype clustering and error correction. A nonparametric unseen species model with Euler transformation was used to estimate lower-bound total TCR beta diversity. TCRdb handled the public reads itself, with Q25 trimming in fastp and clone calling in MiXCR, and kept productive beta chains. Records with the same CDR3 protein are collapsed into one entry carrying the most frequent genes and DNA. The V and J calls were not made by the authors but by TCRdb's processing. Recorded for this sample are approximately 780,000 distinct CDR3 sequences; approximately 24% of them occurred a single time. The ten largest clones take up under 3% of the sample.

The roughly 39 donors, aged roughly 6 to 95 years, were systemically healthy Caucasian individuals from Russia. Each donor gave ten milliliters of peripheral blood, drawn into EDTA-treated Vacutainer tubes. Ficoll-Paque density-gradient centrifugation was used to isolate PBMCs, with at least 7 million per sample. Total RNA was extracted from PBMCs with Trizol reagent, with at least 5.5 micrograms obtained per sample. Naive CD45RAhigh/CD27high T cell percentages were measured by flow cytometry on a PBMC aliquot from every donor. Summary of the overall study and its limitations: The CMV infection status of donors was not known, potentially confounding age-related changes in expanded clonotypes. Compared with the aged group, the long-lived group had more naive CD4+ T cells, fewer expanded clones and increased TCR diversity, suggesting age selection. Because profiling used bulk unsorted PBMCs, naive and antigen-experienced compartments could not be compared conclusively. Estimates of total diversity based on one million sequenced T cells were considered lower bounds and underestimates. As age increased, observed TCR beta diversity per million T cells dropped in a roughly linear way, and a significant reduction was already evident by age 40. The percentage of naive T cells measured by flow cytometry correlated strongly with observed TCR beta diversity.

V is shortened by 1 base, J by 0 bases, and the region joining them spans 18 bases. Measured from the cysteine to the phenylalanine, the CDR3 is 18 residues long. The kept DNA is CDR3 alone, 54 bases in frame from the first base. The germline V gene specifies SGHAT as CDR1 and FQNNGV as CDR2. The sample was also reused in another study, on T cells of mothers and their children. Per that second paper: Nine systemically healthy Caucasian individuals, comprising three mothers and their six children, were included as donors. cDNA synthesis consumed the entire amount of extracted RNA, loaded at about 1.6 ug RNA in each 15 ul reaction. Sample barcodes and 2-4 random nucleotides were added via the M1S primer in the second PCR. More than 8 million TCR beta CDR3 reads were obtained from each mother, and some 3 million reads were obtained from each child. Thymic selection shapes the output of TCR recombination in a similar way in related and unrelated pairs, and inherited differences have a minor effect. Normalized repertoire overlap in related mother-child pairs was always slightly higher than in unrelated mother-child pairs, but the difference was never significant. With a sensitivity of approximately 100 clones per million clonotypes, no persistent microchimeric T cell clones were detected. To look for features that set related mother-child pairs apart from unrelated individuals, the researchers ran deep NGS to compare the TCR beta repertoires of mothers and children. Mothers averaged 40 +/- 4 years of age and children averaged roughly 10 +/- 4 years. After adapter ligation with NEBNext reagents, the libraries were sequenced on Illumina HiSeq 2000 with 100+100 nt paired-end reads. To avoid cross-contamination, the mother libraries and the child libraries were prepared a month apart and sequenced in separate runs. Each donor had between roughly 450,000 and 2,300,000 distinct TCR beta clonotypes identified. Naive TCR beta clonotypes were estimated from low-frequency clonotypes matched to each donor's FACS-determined naive share, without sorting.

Sequences were obtained from blood. This clonotype was sampled from a boy aged 5-17 years in good health. The chain is assembled from TRBV11-2 and TRBJ2-5; the D assignment is uncertain and may be TRBD1 or TRBD2, with 5 bases supporting each. The sequence in DNA is TGTGCCAGCAGCTTAGCAACCCCTCCGGGACCGAACCAAGAGACCCAGTACTTC. Its translation reads: CASSLATPPGPNQETQYF.